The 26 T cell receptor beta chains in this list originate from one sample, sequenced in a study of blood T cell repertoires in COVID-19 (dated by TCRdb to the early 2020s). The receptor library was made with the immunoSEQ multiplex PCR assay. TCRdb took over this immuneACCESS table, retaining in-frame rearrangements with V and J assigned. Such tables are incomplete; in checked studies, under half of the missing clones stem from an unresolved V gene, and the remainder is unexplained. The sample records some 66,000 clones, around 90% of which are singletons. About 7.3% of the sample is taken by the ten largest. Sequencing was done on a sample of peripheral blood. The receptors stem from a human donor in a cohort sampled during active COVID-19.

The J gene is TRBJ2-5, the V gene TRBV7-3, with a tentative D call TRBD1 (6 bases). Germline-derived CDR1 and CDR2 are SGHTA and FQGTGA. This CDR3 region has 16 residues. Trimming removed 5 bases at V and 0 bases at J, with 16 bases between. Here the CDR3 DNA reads TGTGCCAGCAGCATAGCAGGGGTCCTCCACCAAGAGACCCAGTACTTC. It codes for CASSIAGVLHQETQYF.

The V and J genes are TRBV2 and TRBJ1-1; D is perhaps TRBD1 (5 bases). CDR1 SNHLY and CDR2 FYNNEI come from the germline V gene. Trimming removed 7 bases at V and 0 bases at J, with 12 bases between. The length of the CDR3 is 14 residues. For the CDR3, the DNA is TGTGCCAGCAATATACAGGAACTGAACACTGAAGCTTTCTTT. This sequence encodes CASNIQELNTEAFF.

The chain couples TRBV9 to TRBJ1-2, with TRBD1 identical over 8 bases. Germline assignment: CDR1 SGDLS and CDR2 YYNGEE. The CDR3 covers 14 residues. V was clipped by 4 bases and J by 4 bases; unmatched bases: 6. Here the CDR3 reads CASSMGQAFYGYTF. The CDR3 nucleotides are TGTGCCAGCAGCATGGGACAGGCATTCTATGGCTACACCTTC.

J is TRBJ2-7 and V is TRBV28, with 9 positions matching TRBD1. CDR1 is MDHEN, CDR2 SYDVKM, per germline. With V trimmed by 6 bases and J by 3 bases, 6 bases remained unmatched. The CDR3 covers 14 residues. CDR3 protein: CASSGNRGHYEQYF. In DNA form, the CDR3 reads TGTGCCAGCAGCGGAAACAGGGGGCACTACGAGCAGTACTTC.

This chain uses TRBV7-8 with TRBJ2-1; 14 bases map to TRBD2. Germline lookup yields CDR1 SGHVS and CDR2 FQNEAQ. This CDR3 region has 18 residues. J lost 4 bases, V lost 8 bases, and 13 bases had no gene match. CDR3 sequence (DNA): TGTGCCAGCGGAAGACTAGCGGGAGGGCCTCTGAGGTACAATGAGCAGTTCTTC. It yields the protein CASGRLAGGPLRYNEQFF.

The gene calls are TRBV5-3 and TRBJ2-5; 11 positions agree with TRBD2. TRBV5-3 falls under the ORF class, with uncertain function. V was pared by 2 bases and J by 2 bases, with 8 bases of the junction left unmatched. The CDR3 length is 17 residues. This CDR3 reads CARSFPLAGAPQETQYF. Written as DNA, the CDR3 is TGTGCCAGAAGCTTTCCACTAGCGGGGGCCCCGCAAGAGACCCAGTACTTC.

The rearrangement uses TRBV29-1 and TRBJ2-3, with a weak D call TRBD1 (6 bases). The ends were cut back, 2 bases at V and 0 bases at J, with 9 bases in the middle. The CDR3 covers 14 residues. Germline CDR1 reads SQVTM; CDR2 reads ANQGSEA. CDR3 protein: CSVERQASTDTQYF. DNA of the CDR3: TGCAGCGTTGAAAGACAGGCTAGCACAGATACGCAGTATTTT.

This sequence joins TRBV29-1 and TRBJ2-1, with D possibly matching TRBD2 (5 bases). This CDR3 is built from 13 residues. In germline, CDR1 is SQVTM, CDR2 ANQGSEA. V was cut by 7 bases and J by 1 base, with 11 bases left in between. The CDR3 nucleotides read TGCAGCGGGCTCGGGATATCCTACAATGAGCAGTTCTTC. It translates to CSGLGISYNEQFF.

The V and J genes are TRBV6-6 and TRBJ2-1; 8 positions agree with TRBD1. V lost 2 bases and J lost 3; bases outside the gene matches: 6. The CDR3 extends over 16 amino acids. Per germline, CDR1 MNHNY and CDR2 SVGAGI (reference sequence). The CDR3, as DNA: TGTGCCAGCAGTTACGGTTTGGACAGGGTCTACAATGAGCAGTTCTTC. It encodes CASSYGLDRVYNEQFF.

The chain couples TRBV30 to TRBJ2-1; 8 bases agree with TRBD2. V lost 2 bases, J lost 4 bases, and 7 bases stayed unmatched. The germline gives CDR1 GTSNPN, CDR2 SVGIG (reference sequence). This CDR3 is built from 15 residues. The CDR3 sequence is CAWSRGRSRYNEQFF. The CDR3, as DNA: TGTGCCTGGAGTCGCGGGAGGAGTAGGTACAATGAGCAGTTCTTC.

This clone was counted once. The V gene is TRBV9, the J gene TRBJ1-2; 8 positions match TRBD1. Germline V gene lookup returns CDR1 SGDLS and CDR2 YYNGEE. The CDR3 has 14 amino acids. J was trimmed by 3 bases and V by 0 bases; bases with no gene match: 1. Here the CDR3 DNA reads TGTGCCAGCAGCGTAGGGACAGGGTACTATGGCTACACCTTC. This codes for CASSVGTGYYGYTF.

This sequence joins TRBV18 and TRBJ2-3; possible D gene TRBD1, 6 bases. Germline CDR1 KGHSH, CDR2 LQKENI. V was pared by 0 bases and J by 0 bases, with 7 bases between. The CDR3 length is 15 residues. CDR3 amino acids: CASSPPGTSTDTQYF. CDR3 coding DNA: TGTGCCAGCTCACCACCCGGGACAAGCACAGATACGCAGTATTTT.

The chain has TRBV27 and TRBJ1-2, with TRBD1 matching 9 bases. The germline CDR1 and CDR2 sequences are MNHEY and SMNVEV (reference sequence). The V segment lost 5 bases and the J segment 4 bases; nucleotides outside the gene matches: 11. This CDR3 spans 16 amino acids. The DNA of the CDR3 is TGTGCCAGCAGTAGACGGACAGGGGAGCTGAGCTATGGCTACACCTTC. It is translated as CASSRRTGELSYGYTF.

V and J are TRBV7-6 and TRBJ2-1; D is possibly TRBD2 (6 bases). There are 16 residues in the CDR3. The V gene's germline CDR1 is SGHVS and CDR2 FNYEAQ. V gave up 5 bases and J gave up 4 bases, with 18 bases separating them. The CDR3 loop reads CASSHWGGAQYNEQFF. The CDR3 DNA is TGTGCCAGCAGCCATTGGGGCGGGGCCCAATACAATGAGCAGTTCTTC.

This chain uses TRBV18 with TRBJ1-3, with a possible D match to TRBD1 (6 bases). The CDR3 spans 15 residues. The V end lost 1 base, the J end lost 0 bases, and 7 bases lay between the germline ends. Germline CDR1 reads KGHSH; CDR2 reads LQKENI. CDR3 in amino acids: CASSPQGHSGNTIYF. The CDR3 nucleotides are TGTGCCAGCTCACCACAGGGACACTCTGGAAACACCATATATTTT.

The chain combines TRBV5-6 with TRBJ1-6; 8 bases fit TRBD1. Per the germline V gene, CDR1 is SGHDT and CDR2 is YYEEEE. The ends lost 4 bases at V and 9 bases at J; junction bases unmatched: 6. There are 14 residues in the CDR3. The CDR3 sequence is CASSRQGRISPLHF. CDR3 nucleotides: TGTGCCAGCAGCAGACAGGGGAGGATTTCACCCCTCCACTTT.

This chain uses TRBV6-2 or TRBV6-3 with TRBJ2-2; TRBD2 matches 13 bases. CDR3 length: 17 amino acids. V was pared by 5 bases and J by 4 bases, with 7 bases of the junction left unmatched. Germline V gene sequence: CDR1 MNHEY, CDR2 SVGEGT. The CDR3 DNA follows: TGTGCCAGCAGTCAGACTAGCGGGGGGCCTCCCACCGGGGAGCTGTTTTTT. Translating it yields CASSQTSGGPPTGELFF.

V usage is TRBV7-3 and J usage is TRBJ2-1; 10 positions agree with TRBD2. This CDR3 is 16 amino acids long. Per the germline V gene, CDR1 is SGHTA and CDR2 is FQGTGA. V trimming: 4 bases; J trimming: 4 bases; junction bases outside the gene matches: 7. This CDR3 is CASSSSSGGGYNEQFF. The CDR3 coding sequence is TGTGCCAGCAGCTCCTCTAGCGGGGGAGGGTACAATGAGCAGTTCTTC.

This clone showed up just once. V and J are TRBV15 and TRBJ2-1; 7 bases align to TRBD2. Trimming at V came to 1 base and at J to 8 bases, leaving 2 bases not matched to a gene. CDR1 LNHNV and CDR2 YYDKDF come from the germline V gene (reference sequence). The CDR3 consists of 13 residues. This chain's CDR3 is CATSRGREDEQFF. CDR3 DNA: TGTGCCACCAGCAGAGGCCGGGAGGATGAGCAGTTCTTC.

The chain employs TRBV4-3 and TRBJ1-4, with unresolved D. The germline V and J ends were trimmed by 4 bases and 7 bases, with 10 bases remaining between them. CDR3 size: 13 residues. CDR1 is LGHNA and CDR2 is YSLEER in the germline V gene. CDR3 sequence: CASSPSAGEKLFF. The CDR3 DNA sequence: TGCGCCAGCAGCCCCTCGGCGGGTGAAAAACTGTTTTTT.

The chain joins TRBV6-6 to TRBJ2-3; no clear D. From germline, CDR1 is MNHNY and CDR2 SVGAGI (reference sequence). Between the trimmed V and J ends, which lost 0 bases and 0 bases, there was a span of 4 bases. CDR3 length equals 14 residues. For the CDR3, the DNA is TGTGCCAGCAGTTACTCACTTAGCACAGATACGCAGTATTTT. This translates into CASSYSLSTDTQYF.

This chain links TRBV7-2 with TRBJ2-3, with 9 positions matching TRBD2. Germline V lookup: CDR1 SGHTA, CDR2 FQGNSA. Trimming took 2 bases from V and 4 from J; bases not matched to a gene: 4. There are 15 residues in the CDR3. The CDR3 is CASSLLAGDADTQYF. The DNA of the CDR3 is TGTGCCAGCAGCTTATTAGCGGGAGACGCAGATACGCAGTATTTT.

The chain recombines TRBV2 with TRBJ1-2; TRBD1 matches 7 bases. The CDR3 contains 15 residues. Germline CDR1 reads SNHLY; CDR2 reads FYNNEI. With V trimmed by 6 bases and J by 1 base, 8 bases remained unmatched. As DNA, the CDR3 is TGTGCCAGCAGAGTAGGGGGCGTAATTAACTATGGCTACACCTTC. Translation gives CASRVGGVINYGYTF.

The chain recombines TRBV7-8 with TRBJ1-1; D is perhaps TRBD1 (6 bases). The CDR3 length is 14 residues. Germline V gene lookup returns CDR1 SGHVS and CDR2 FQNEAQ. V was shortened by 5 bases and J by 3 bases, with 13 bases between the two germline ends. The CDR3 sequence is CASSVAGGHTEAFF. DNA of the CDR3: TGTGCCAGCAGCGTGGCGGGGGGGCACACTGAAGCTTTCTTT.

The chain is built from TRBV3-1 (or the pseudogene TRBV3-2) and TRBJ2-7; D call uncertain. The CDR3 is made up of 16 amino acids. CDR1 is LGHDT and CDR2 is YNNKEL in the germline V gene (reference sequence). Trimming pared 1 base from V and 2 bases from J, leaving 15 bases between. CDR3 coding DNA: TGTGCCAGCAGCCAAGGTCTCGATAACACAGCCTACGAGCAGTACTTC. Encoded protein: CASSQGLDNTAYEQYF.

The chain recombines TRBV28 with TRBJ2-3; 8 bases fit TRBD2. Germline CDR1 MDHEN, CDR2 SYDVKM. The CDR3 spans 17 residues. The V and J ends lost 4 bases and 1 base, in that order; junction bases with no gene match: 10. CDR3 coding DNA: TGTGCCAGCAGTTCGCTACCACTAGCGGAAGGCACAGATACGCAGTATTTT. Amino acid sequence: CASSSLPLAEGTDTQYF.